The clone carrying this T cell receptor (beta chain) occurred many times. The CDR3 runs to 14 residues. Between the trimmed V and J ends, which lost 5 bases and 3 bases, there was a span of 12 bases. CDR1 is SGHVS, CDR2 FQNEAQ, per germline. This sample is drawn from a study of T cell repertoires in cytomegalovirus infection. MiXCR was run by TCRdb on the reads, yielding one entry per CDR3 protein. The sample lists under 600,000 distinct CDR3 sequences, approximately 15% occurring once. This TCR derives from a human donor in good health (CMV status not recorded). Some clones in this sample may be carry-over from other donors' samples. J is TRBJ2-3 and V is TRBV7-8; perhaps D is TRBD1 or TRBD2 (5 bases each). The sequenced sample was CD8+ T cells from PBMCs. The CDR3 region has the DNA TGTGCCAGCAGCGACCGGGACGCAACAGATACGCAGTATTTT. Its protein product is CASSDRDATDTQYF.